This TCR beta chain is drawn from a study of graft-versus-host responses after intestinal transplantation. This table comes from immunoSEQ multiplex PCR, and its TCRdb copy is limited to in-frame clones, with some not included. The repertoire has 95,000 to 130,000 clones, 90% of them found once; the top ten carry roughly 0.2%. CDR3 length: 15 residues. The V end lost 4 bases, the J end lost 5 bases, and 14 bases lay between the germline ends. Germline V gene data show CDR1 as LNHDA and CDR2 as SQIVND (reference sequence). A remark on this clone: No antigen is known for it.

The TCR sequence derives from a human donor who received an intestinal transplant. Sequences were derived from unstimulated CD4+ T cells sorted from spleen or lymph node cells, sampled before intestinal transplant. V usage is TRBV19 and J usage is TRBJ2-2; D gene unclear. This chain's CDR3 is CASSKLNYLTGELFF. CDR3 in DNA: TGTGCCAGTAGTAAATTGAACTACTTAACCGGGGAGCTGTTTTTT. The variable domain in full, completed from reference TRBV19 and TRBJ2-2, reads DGGITQSPKYLFRKEGQNVTLSCEQNLNHDAMYWYRQDPGQGLRLIYYSQIVNDFQKGDIAEGYSVSREKKESFPLTVTSAQKNPTAFYLCASSKLNYLTGELFFGEGSRLTVL.